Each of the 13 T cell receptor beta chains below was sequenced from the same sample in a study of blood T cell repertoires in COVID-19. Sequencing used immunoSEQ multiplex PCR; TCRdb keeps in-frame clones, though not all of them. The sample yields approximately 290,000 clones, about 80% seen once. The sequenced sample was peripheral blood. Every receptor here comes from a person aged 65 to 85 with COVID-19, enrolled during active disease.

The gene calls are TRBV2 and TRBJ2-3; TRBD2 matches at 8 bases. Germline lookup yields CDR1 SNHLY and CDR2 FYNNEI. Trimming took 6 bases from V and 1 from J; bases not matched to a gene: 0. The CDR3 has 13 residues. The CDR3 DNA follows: TGTGCCAGCAGGACTAGCGGCACAGATACGCAGTATTTT. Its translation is CASRTSGTDTQYF.

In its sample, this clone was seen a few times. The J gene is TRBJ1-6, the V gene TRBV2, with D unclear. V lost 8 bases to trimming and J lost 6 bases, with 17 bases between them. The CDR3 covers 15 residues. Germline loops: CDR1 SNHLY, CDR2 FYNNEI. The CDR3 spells CASGRSREGNSPLHF. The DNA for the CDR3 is TGTGCCAGCGGGAGAAGTCGGGAGGGTAATTCACCCCTCCACTTT. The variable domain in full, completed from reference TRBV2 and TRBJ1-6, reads EPEVTQTPSHQVTQMGQEVILRCVPISNHLYFYWYRQILGQKVEFLVSFYNNEISEKSEIFDDQFSVERPDGSNFTLKIRSTKLEDSAMYFCASGRSREGNSPLHFGNGTRLTVT.

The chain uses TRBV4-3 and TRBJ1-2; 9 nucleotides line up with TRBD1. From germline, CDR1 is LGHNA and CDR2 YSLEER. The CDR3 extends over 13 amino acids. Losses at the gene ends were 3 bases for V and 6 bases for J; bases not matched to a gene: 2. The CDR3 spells CASSQRTGDGYTF. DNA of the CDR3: TGCGCCAGCAGCCAGAGGACAGGGGATGGCTACACCTTC.

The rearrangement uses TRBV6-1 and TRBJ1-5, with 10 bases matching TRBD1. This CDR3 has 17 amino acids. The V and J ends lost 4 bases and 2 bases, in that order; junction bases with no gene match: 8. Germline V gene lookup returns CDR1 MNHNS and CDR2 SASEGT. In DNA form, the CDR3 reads TGTGCCAGCAGTGGGGGGACAGGGGTTGGGGGCAATCAGCCCCAGCATTTT. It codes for CASSGGTGVGGNQPQHF.

The CDR3 protein is CASMGAGRYEQYF. CDR3 DNA sequence: TGTGCCAGTATGGGTGCAGGGCGCTACGAGCAGTACTTC. The V gene is TRBV19, the J gene TRBJ2-7; a possible D gene is TRBD1 (5 bases). Germline-derived CDR1 and CDR2 are LNHDA and SQIVND (reference sequence). The CDR3 totals 13 residues. Trimming removed 7 bases from V and 3 bases from J, with 13 bases in between.

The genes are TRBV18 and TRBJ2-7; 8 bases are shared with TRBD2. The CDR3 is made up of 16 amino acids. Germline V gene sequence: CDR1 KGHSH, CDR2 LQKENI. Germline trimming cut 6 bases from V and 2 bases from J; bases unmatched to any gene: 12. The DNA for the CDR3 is TGTGCCAGCTCCCGACTAAGCGGGAGCGCTCCCTACGAGCAGTACTTC. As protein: CASSRLSGSAPYEQYF.

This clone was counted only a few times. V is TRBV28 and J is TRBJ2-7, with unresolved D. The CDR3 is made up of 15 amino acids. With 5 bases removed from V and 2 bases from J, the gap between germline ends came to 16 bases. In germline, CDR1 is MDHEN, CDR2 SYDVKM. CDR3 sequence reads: CASSPPRAGPYEQYF. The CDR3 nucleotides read TGTGCCAGCAGTCCCCCCCGCGCAGGCCCCTACGAGCAGTACTTC.

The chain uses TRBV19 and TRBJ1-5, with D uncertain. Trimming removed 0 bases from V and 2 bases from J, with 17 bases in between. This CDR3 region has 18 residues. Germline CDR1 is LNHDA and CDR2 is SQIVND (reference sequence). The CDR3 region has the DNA TGTGCCAGTAGTATAGACGCTCTCCCATCCCAGGGCAATCAGCCCCAGCATTTT. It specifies CASSIDALPSQGNQPQHF.

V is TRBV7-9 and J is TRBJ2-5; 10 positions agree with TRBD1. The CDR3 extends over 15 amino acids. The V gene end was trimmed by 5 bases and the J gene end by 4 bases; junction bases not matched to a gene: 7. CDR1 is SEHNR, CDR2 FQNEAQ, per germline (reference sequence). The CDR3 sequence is CASSLRQGAGETQYF. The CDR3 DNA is TGTGCCAGCAGCCTAAGACAGGGGGCCGGAGAGACCCAGTACTTC.

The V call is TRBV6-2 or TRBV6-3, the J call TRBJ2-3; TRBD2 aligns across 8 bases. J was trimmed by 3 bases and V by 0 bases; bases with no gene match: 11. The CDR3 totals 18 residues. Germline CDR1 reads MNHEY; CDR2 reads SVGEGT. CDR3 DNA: TGTGCCAGCAGTTACTCGAGAGTAAGGCGGGGGGCGACAGATACGCAGTATTTT. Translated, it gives CASSYSRVRRGATDTQYF.

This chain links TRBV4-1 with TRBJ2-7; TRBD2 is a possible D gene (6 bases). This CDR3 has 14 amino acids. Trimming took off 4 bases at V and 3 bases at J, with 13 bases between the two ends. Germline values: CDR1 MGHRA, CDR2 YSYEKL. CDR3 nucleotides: TGCGCCAGCAGCCCTCGGGGTAGCGGCTACGAGCAGTACTTC. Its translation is CASSPRGSGYEQYF.

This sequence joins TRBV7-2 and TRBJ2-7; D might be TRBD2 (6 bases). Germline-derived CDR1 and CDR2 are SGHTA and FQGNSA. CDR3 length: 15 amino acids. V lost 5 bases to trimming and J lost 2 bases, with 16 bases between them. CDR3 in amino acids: CASSPSRDSTYEQYF. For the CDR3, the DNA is TGTGCCAGCAGCCCCTCCCGGGACTCAACCTACGAGCAGTACTTC.

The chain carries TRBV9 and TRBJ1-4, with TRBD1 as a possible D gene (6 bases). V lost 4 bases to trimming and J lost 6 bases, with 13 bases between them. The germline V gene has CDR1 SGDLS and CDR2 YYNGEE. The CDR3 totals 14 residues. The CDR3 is CASSRQVGDEKLFF. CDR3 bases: TGTGCCAGCAGCAGACAGGTTGGGGATGAAAAACTGTTTTTT.